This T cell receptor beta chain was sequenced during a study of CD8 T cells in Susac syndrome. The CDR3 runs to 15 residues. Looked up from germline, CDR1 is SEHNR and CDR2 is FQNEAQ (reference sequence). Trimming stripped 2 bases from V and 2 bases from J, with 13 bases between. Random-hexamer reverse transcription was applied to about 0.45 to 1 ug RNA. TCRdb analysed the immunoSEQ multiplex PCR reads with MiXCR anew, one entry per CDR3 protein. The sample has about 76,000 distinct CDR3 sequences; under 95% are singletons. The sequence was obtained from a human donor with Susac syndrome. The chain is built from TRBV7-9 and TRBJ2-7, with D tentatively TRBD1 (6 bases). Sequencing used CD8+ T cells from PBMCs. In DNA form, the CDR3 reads TGTGCCAGCAGCTTAATCCTCAGGGGAGCCTACGAGCAGTACTTC. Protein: CASSLILRGAYEQYF. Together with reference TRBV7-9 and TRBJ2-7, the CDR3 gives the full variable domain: DTGVSQNPRHKITKRGQNVTFRCDPISEHNRLYWYRQTLGQGPEFLTYFQNEAQLEKSRLLSDRFSAERPKGSFSTLEIQRTEQGDSAMYLCASSLILRGAYEQYFGPGTRLTVT.